This paragraph reports one TCR beta chain. Authors' methods: The authors estimated nucleated cell counts from reference gene primer amplification. TCRdb keeps only in-frame clones here, not all; method: immunoSEQ multiplex PCR. D and trimming come from the DNA, and the V and J calls and clone size come from that table. The table includes about 98,000 clones, 75% to 95% detected once. Per the germline V gene, CDR1 is LNHDA and CDR2 is SQIVND (reference sequence). Losses at the gene ends were 5 bases for V and 5 bases for J; bases not matched to a gene: 4. CDR3 length: 14 residues. This entry is derived from a study of blood T cell repertoires in COVID-19. The overall study: Whether acute or convalescent, the COVID-19 samples came from the United States, Italy and Spain. T cells, B-cell-depleted T cells, or PBMCs supplied cDNA or gDNA.

The clonotype originates from a man younger than 30 with acute or convalescent COVID-19. The chain employs TRBV19 and TRBJ2-1; TRBD1 aligns across 9 bases. Sequencing was carried out using peripheral blood. CDR3 in DNA: TGTGCCAGTAGTCAATGGGACAGGGACAATGAGCAGTTCTTC. It is translated as CASSQWDRDNEQFF.